This paragraph covers one T cell receptor (beta chain) sequence. TCRdb's copy holds only in-frame clones and misses some; the assay was immunoSEQ multiplex PCR. The repertoire includes about 87,000 clones, about 90% of them detected once, and over 5.5% sits in the top ten. This specimen comes from a study of blood T cell repertoires in COVID-19. In Seattle, patients joined the study during active infection and were tracked longitudinally. With V trimmed by 3 bases and J by 6 bases, 8 bases remained unmatched. The CDR3 sequence is 15 residues long. Germline CDR1 reads MNHEY; CDR2 reads SMNVEV (reference sequence).

V and J are TRBV27 and TRBJ2-1; 7 nucleotides line up with TRBD1. The source of this sequence is a man aged 18 to 35 with COVID-19, enrolled during active disease. Sequenced sample: peripheral blood. CDR3 residues: CASSLGQLISNEQFF. In DNA form, the CDR3 reads TGTGCCAGCAGTTTGGGACAGTTGATTTCCAATGAGCAGTTCTTC.